This T cell receptor (beta chain) is drawn from a study of cytomegalovirus exposure and HLA in healthy donors. This CDR3 has 14 residues. Germline assignment: CDR1 MNHNS and CDR2 SASEGT. The J segment lost 6 bases and the V segment lost 7 bases, leaving 6 bases of the junction unmatched. Produced via immunoSEQ multiplex PCR; TCRdb's table is partial and in-frame only. The sample records about 70,000 clones, 94% being singletons. Input material: PBMCs. The chain has TRBV6-1 and TRBJ2-2; TRBD2 matches 9 bases. The clonotype comes from a man aged 18 to 30 in good health and CMV-seropositive. The chain's CDR3 is CASNIGGRAGELFF. CDR3 coding DNA: TGTGCCAGCAATATCGGCGGGAGGGCCGGGGAGCTGTTTTTT.